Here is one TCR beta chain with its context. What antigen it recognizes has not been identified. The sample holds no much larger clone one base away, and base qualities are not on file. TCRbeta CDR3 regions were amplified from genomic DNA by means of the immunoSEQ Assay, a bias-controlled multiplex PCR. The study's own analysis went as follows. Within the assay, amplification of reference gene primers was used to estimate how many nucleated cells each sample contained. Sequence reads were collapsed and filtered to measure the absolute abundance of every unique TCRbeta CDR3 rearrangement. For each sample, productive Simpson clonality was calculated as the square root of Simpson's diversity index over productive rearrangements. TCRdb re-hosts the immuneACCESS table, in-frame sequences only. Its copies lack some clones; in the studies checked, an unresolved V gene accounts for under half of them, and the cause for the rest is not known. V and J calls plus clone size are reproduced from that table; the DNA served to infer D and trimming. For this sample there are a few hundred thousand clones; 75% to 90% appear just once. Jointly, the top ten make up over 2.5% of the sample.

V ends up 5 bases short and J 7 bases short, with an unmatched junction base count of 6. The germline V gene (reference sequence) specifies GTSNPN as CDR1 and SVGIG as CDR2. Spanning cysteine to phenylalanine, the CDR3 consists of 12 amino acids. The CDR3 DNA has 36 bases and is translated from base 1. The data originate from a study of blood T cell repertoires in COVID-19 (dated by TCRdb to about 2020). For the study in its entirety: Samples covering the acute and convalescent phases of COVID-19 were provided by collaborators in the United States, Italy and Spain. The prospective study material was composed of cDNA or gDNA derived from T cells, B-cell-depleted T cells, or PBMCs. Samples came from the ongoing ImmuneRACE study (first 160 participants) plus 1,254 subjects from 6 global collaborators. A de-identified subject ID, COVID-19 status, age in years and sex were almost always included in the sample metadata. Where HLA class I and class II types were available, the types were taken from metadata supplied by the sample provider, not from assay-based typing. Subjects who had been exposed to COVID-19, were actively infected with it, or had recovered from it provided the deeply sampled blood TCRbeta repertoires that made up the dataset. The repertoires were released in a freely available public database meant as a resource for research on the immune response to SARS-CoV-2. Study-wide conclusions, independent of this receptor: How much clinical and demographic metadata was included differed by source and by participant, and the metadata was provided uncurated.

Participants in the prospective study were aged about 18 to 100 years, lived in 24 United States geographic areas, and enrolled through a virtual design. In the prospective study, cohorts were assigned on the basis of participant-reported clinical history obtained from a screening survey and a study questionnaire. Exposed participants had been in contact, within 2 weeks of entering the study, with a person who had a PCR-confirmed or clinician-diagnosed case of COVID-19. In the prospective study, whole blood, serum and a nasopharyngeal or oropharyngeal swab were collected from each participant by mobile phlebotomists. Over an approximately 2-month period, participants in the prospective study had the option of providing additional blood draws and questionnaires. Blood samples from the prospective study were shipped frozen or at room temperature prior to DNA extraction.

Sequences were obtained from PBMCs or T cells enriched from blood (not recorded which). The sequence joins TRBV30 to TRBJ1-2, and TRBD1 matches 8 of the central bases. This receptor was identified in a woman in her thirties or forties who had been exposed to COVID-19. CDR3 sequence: CAWGQGARGYTF. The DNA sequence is TGTGCCTGGGGTCAGGGGGCGCGTGGCTACACCTTC.